This TCR beta chain was documented in a study of tumor-infiltrating lymphocytes in localized non-small cell lung cancer. At the level of the study: From each patient, both tumor and uninvolved lung, non-adjacent to tumor, were sampled.

Germline CDR1 reads SGHNT; CDR2 reads YENEEA. This CDR3 comprises 15 residues. Trimming took off 0 bases at V and 0 bases at J, with 9 bases between the two ends. The assay was immunoSEQ multiplex PCR, and TCRdb's table has in-frame clones only and misses some. This table holds 9,500 to 10,000 clones, 60% to 80% found once. The rearrangement joins TRBV11-3 to TRBJ2-7; perhaps D is TRBD1 or TRBD2 (5 bases each). Source material: lung tumor tissue. The clonotype originates from a human donor with non-small cell lung cancer. The CDR3 bases are TGTGCCAGCAGCTTAGAATCAGGGAGCTCCTACGAGCAGTACTTC. It encodes CASSLESGSSYEQYF.